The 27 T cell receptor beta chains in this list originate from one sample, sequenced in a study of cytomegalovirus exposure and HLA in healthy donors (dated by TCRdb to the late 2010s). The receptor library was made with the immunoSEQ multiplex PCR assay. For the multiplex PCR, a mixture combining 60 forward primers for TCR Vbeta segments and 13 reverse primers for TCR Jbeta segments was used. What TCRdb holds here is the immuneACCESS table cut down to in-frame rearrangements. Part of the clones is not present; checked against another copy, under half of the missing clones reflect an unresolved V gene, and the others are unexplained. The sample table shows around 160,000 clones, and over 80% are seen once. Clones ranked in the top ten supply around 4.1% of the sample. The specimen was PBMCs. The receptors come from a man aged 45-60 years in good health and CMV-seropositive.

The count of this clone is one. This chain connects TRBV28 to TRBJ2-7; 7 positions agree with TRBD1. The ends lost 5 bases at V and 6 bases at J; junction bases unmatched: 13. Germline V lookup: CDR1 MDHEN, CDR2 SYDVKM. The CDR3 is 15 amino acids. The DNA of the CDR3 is TGTGCCAGCAGTCTATCCCAAACAGGGGTCGGCGAGCAGTACTTC. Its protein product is CASSLSQTGVGEQYF.

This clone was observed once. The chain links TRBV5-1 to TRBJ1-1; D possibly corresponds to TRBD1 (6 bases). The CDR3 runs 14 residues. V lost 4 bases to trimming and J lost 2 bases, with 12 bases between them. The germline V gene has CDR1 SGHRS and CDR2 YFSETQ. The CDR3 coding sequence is TGCGCCAGCAGCCCCGCGGGGGCAAACACTGAAGCTTTCTTT. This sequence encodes CASSPAGANTEAFF.

This chain's CDR3 is CASSQLAGGRYEQFF. The CDR3 nucleotides read TGCGCCAGCAGCCAATTGGCGGGAGGGCGGTATGAGCAGTTCTTC. This sequence joins TRBV4-1 and TRBJ2-1; 9 nucleotides line up with TRBD2. There are 15 residues in the CDR3. V was clipped by 2 bases and J by 8 bases; unmatched bases: 7. CDR1 is MGHRA, CDR2 YSYEKL, per germline.

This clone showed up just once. The CDR3 spells CASSMREVGTEAFF. The CDR3 nucleotides are TGTGCCAGTAGTATGCGGGAAGTGGGCACTGAAGCTTTCTTT. The chain is built from TRBV19 and TRBJ1-1, with D hard to call. The CDR3 spans 14 residues. V was shortened by 3 bases and J by 4 bases, with 12 bases between the two germline ends. The V gene's germline CDR1 is LNHDA and CDR2 SQIVND (reference sequence).

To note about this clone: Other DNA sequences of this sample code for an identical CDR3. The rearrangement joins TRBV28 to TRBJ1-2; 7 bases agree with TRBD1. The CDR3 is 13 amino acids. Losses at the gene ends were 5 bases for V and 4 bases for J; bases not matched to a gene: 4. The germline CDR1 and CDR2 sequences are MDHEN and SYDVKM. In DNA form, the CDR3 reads TGTGCCAGCAGTCCGGACAGGTCCTATGGCTACACCTTC. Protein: CASSPDRSYGYTF.

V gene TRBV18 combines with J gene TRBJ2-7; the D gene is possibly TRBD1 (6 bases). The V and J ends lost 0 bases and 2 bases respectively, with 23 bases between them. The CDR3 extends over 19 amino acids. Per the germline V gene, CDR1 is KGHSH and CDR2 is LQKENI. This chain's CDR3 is CASSPPRGKSTLTTYEQYF. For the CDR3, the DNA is TGTGCCAGCTCACCACCTAGGGGGAAGTCTACCCTGACAACCTACGAGCAGTACTTC.

CDR3 sequence (DNA): TGTGCCAGCAGCTTATCCAGGTACAATGAGCAGTTCTTC. Translating gives CASSLSRYNEQFF. V usage is TRBV14 and J usage is TRBJ2-1; D is unclear. CDR1 SGHDN and CDR2 FVKESK come from the germline V gene. This CDR3 has 13 residues. V shed 5 bases and J shed 4 bases, with 9 bases lying between them.

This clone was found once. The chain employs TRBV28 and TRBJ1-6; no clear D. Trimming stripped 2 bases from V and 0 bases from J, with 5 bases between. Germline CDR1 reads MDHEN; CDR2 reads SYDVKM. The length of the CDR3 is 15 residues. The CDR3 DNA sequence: TGTGCCAGCAGTTTAAGGAGCTCCTATAATTCACCCCTCCACTTT. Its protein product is CASSLRSSYNSPLHF.

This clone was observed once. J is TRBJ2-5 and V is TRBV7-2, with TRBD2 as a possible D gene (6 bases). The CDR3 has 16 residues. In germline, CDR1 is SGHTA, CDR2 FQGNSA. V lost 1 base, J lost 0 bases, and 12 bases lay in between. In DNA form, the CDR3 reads TGTGCCAGCAGCTTAGTCCGGGGGATGTACCAAGAGACCCAGTACTTC. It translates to CASSLVRGMYQETQYF.

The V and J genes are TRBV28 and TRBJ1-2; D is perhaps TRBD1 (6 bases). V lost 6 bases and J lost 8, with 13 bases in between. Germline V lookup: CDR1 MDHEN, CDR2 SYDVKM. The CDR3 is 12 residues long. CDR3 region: CASSRQAWGYTF. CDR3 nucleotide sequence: TGTGCCAGCAGCAGACAGGCGTGGGGCTACACCTTC.

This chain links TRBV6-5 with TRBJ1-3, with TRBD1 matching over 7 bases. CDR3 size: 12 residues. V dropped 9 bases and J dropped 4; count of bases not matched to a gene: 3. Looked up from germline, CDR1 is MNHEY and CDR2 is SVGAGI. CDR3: CASKDRGNTIYF. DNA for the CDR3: TGTGCCAGTAAGGACAGGGGAAACACCATATATTTT.

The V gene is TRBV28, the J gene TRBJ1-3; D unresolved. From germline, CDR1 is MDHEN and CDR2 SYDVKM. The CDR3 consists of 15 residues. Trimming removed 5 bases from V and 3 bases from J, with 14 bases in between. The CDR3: CASSPTGSGGNTIYF. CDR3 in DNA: TGTGCCAGCAGTCCGACGGGAAGTGGTGGAAACACCATATATTTT.

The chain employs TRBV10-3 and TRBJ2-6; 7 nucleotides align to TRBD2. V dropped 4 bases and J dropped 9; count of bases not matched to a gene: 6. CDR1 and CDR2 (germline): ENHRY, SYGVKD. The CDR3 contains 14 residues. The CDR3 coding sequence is TGTGCCATCAGTGGCTCGGGACTAAACAACGTCCTGACTTTC. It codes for CAISGSGLNNVLTF.

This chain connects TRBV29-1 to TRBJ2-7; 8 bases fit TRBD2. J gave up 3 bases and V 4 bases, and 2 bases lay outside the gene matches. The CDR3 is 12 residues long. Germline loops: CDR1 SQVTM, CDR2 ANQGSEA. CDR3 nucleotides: TGCAGCGTTGTCGGGACTAGCTACGAGCAGTACTTC. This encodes CSVVGTSYEQYF.

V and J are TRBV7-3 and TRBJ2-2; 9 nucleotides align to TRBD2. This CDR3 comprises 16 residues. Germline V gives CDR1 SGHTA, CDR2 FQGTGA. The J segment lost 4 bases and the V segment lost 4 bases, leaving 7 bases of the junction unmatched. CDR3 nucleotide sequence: TGTGCCAGCAGCTCCAAACTAGCGGGCCTCACCGGGGAGCTGTTTTTT. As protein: CASSSKLAGLTGELFF.

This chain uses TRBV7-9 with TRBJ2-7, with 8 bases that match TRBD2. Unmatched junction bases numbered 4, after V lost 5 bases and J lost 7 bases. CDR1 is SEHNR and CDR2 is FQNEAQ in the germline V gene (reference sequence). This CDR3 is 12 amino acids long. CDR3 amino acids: CASSLTSEEQYF. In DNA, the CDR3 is TGTGCCAGCAGCCTGACTAGCGAAGAGCAGTACTTC.

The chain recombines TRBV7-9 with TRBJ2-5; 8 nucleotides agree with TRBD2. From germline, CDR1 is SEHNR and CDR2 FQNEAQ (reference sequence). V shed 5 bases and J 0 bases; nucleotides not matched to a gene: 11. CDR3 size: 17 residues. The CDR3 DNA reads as TGTGCCAGCAGCCCGTCGTTTAGCGGGAAGTACCAAGAGACCCAGTACTTC. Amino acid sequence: CASSPSFSGKYQETQYF.

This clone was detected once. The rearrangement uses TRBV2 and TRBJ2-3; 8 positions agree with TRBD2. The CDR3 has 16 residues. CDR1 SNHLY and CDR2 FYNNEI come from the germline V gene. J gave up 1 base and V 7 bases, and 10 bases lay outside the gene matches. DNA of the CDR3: TGTGCCAGCATTCTCACCCCGACTAGCGGCACAGATACGCAGTATTTT. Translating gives CASILTPTSGTDTQYF.

CDR3 nucleotide sequence: TGCAGCGTTGAGGCCGCAGATACGCAGTATTTT. This gives the protein CSVEAADTQYF. V and J are TRBV29-1 and TRBJ2-3; D not certain. V was trimmed by 3 bases and J by 4 bases, leaving 5 bases between them. The CDR3 is 11 amino acids. CDR1 SQVTM and CDR2 ANQGSEA come from the germline V gene.

The CDR3 reads CASSIDRVGPQHF. In DNA, the CDR3 is TGTGCCAGCAGCATCGACAGGGTAGGGCCCCAGCATTTT. The chain is built from TRBV5-4 and TRBJ1-5, with 7 bases aligning to TRBD1. The CDR3 runs to 13 residues. Germline loops: CDR1 SGHNT, CDR2 YYREEE (reference sequence). The V and J ends lost 4 bases and 9 bases, in that order; junction bases with no gene match: 7.

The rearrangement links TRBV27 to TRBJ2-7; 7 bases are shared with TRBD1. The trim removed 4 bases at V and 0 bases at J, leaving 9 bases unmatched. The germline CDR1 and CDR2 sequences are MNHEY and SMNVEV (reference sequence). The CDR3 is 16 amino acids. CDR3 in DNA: TGTGCCAGCAGTTCTGCCGGGACAGTTAACTCCTACGAGCAGTACTTC. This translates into CASSSAGTVNSYEQYF.

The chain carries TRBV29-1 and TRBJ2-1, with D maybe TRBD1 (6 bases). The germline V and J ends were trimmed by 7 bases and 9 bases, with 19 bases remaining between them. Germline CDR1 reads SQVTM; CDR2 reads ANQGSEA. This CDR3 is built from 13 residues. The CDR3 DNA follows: TGCAGCGCCCCCCACCAGGGGTCGGGTGAGCAGTTCTTC. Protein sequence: CSAPHQGSGEQFF.

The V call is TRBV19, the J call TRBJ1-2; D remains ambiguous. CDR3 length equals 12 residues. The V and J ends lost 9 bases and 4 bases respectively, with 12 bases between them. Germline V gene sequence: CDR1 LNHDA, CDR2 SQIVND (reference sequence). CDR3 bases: TGTGCCAGCTATAGACTGCCCTATGGCTACACCTTC. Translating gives CASYRLPYGYTF.

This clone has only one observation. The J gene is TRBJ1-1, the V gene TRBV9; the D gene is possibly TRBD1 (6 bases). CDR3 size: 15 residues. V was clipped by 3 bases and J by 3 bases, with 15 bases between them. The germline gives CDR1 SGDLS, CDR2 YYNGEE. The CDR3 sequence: CASSDPGGADTEAFF. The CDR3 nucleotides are TGTGCCAGCAGCGACCCCGGGGGGGCGGACACTGAAGCTTTCTTT. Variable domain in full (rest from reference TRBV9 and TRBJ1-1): DSGVTQTPKHLITATGQRVTLRCSPRSGDLSVYWYQQSLDQGLQFLIQYYNGEERAKGNILERFSAQQFPDLHSELNLSSLELGDSALYFCASSDPGGADTEAFFGQGTRLTVV.

CDR3 sequence reads: CAWSVGGAGETQYF. CDR3 nucleotide sequence: TGTGCCTGGAGTGTTGGGGGCGCGGGAGAGACCCAGTACTTC. The gene calls are TRBV30 and TRBJ2-5; tentatively, D is TRBD1 (6 bases). The CDR3 spans 14 residues. Germline values: CDR1 GTSNPN, CDR2 SVGIG (reference sequence). The V end was cut by 0 bases, the J end by 4 bases, with 12 bases between.

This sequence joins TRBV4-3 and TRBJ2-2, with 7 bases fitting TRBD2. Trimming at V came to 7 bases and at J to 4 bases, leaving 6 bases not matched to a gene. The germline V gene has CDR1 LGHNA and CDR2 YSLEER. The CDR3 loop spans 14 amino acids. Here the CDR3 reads CASKTWGGTGELFF. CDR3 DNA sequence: TGCGCCAGCAAGACTTGGGGGGGCACCGGGGAGCTGTTTTTT.

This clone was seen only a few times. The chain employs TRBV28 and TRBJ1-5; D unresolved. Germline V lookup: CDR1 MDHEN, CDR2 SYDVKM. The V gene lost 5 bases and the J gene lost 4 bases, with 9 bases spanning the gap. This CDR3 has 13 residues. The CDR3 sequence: CASSQTMNQPQHF. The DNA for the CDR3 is TGTGCCAGCAGTCAAACTATGAATCAGCCCCAGCATTTT.